This paragraph covers one TCR beta chain sequence. Its target is unknown. This entry is derived from a study of shared clonotypes between healthy human individuals. Study in general: The study used three CD4 naive, three CD4 memory, two CD8 naive and one CD8 memory plate per donor. Study-level results: Naive subsets generally exceeded memory subsets in estimated richness.

The naive CD8 subset, CD45RO-negative cells positively selected for CCR7, excluded terminally differentiated effector memory CD45RA+ cells. Every donor, a Caucasian adult, lived in Nashville, Tennessee. Profiling relied on immunoSEQ multiplex PCR, and the TCRdb table lists in-frame clones only, not all of them. The data contain 1.5 million to 2.5 million clones, just under 95% of them singletons. The germline V gene encodes CDR1 MGHRA and CDR2 YSYEKL. The CDR3 runs to 14 residues. V was clipped by 1 base and J by 8 bases; unmatched bases: 4. The chain joins TRBV4-1 to TRBJ2-1, with 8 bases fitting TRBD2. The clonotype comes from a young man in good health. Sequences were obtained from naive CD8+ T cells sorted from blood. The CDR3 coding sequence is TGCGCCAGCAGCCAAGTGGGACTAGGATATGAGCAGTTCTTC. As protein: CASSQVGLGYEQFF.